These T cell receptor beta chains were read from a single sample in a study of human T cells and chemical hapten exposure. TCRdb reprocessed the 5' RACE reads via MiXCR and lists one record per CDR3 protein. There are under 85,000 distinct CDR3 sequences in the sample; 7.7% occur only once, and around 2% lies in the top ten. These receptors were taken from a male donor in good health. Each CDR3 is given with its conserved first and last residue. The D gene is left open where the match is weak. Size is stated for part of the rows, as once, few or many counts, or as a class when the clone is expanded.

V	J	size	D	DNA	CDR3
TRBV7-8	TRBJ1-3	NA	NA	NA	CASSPRWGDGNTKYF
TRBV5-1	TRBJ2-1	many	NA	TGCGCCAGCACCCATGGGAATGAGCAGTTCTTC	CASTHGNEQFF
TRBV30	TRBJ2-7	many	TRBD1	TGTGCCTGGAGTCCGGGACAGGGGGCCCACGAGCAGTACTTC	CAWSPGQGAHEQYF
TRBV29-1	TRBJ1-2	few	TRBD1	TGCAGCGCTCGACAGGGGGGGAACTATGGCTACACCTTC	CSARQGGNYGYTF
TRBV7-6	TRBJ2-1	few	TRBD2	TGTGCCAGCAGCGCACTCGGGACTAGCGGGCGGGATGAGCAGTTCTTC	CASSALGTSGRDEQFF
TRBV25-1	TRBJ2-7	NA	TRBD2	TGTGCCAGCAGTGGGATGGGACTAGCGGGAGGGCCGTATGCCTACGAGCAGTACTTC	CASSGMGLAGGPYAYEQYF
TRBV20-1	TRBJ1-2	few	TRBD1	TGCAGTGCTAGAGATGCTAGACAGGGGAAAAACTATGGCTACACCTTC	CSARDARQGKNYGYTF
TRBV5-5	TRBJ1-2	NA	NA	TGTGCCAGCAGCTTGGCCGACGCTAACTATGGCTACACCTTC	CASSLADANYGYTF
TRBV28	TRBJ1-5	NA	TRBD1	TGTGCCAGCAGTGTGACAGGGACGGGTAGCAATCAGCCCCAGCATTTT	CASSVTGTGSNQPQHF
TRBV4-3	TRBJ2-7	few	NA	TGCGCCAGCAGGTCTAAGCGCCCAGCGGAGAGCTCCTACGAGCAGTACTTC	CASRSKRPAESSYEQYF
TRBV15	TRBJ2-5	few	TRBD2	TGTGCCACCAGAGGGAGGGGCCCGTACCAAGAGACCCAGTACTTC	CATRGRGPYQETQYF
TRBV2	TRBJ2-7	few	NA	TGTGCCAGCAGGGGGGACTCCTACGAGCAGTACTTC	CASRGDSYEQYF
TRBV27	TRBJ2-3	NA	TRBD2	TGTGACAGCAGTTTATCGGGAACTAGCGGCACAGATACGCAGTATTTT	CDSSLSGTSGTDTQYF
TRBV29-1	TRBJ2-5	many	NA	TGCAGCGTTGATAAGGCAGGCCAAGAGACCCAGTACTTC	CSVDKAGQETQYF
TRBV20-1	TRBJ2-7	many	NA	TGCAGTGCCCCCTCCGGGGAGTACGAGCAGTACTTC	CSAPSGEYEQYF
TRBV12-3/TRBV12-4	TRBJ2-1	many	TRBD1	TGTGCCAGCAGTTTGCGTCAGGGGGTAGGGAATGAGCAGTTCTTC	CASSLRQGVGNEQFF
TRBV11-2	TRBJ2-7	NA	NA	TGTGCCAGCAGCTATGCGGTTCAGCACGAGCAGTACTTC	CASSYAVQHEQYF
TRBV7-9	TRBJ1-4	many	NA	TGTGCCAGCAGGTCTTGGGACGGCTCTAATGAAAAACTGTTTTTT	CASRSWDGSNEKLFF
TRBV4-1	TRBJ2-7	few	NA	TGCGCCAGCAGCCAAGCCGGGTCTACCTACGAGCAGTACTTC	CASSQAGSTYEQYF
TRBV12-3/TRBV12-4	TRBJ1-1	few	NA	TGTGCCAGCAGACGGATGAACACTGAAGCTTTCTTT	CASRRMNTEAFF
TRBV5-5	TRBJ2-7	many	NA	TGTGCCAGCAGCCCCCCAAGCTACGAGCAGTACTTC	CASSPPSYEQYF
TRBV29-1	TRBJ1-2	many	NA	TGCAGCGTGGAACAGGGAAAAGGCTACACCTTC	CSVEQGKGYTF
TRBV5-1	TRBJ2-3	NA	TRBD2	TGCGCCAGCAGCCCCAGGACTAGCGGAAACACAGATACGCAGTATTTT	CASSPRTSGNTDTQYF
TRBV4-2	TRBJ1-4	NA	NA	TGTGCCAGCAGCCACAACAAGGGGCAGGAAAAACTGTTTTTT	CASSHNKGQEKLFF
TRBV7-2	TRBJ1-1	few	NA	TGTGCCAGCAGCCCTGACAAGGGTAAAGCTTTCTTT	CASSPDKGKAFF
TRBV7-2	TRBJ2-3	many	TRBD2	TGTGCCAGCAGCTTAGACGCGGCTAGCGGGAGTACAGATACGCAGTATTTT	CASSLDAASGSTDTQYF
TRBV6-2/TRBV6-3	TRBJ2-1	NA	TRBD1	TGTGCCAGCAGCACAGGGGCTGAGCAGTTCTTC	CASSTGAEQFF
TRBV29-1	TRBJ2-1	few	TRBD2	TGCAGCGTGGGGGGACTAGCGGGAGCTGTCCAGTGGTTCTTC	CSVGGLAGAVQWFF
TRBV21-1	TRBJ1-4	many	NA	TGTGCCAGCAGACCTTCGGACGTTTCAACTAATGAAAAACTGTTTTTT	CASRPSDVSTNEKLFF
TRBV7-9	TRBJ1-2	once	TRBD1	TGTGCCAGCAGCCCCCGCGGGACAGGGGGTAATGGCTACACCTTC	CASSPRGTGGNGYTF
TRBV11-2	TRBJ2-1	many	TRBD1	TGTGCCAGCAGCTTAGCCCCCCCTCGACAGGGGAAAAATGAGCAGTTCTTC	CASSLAPPRQGKNEQFF
TRBV10-3	TRBJ2-5	many	TRBD1	TGTGCCATCACCCCGGGACAGGACCAAGAGACCCAGTACTTC	CAITPGQDQETQYF
TRBV30	TRBJ2-1	NA	TRBD2	TGTGCCTGGAAGGGACTAGCCTTTAATGAGCAGTTCTTC	CAWKGLAFNEQFF
TRBV5-4	TRBJ2-7	NA	NA	TGTGCCAGCAGCTTGCAGGGATGGCTTTCGGGCGAGCAGTACTTC	CASSLQGWLSGEQYF
TRBV12-3/TRBV12-4	TRBJ1-1	few	NA	TGTGCCAGCAGCCCCCCCCTGAACACTGAAGCTTTCTTT	CASSPPLNTEAFF
TRBV29-1	TRBJ2-1	many	NA	TGCAGCGCCCTCGACCATGGGCACAATGAGCAGTTCTTC	CSALDHGHNEQFF
TRBV6-5	TRBJ2-7	many	NA	TGTGCCAGCAGCCCGTGGGGGGTCGGCGAGCAGTACTTC	CASSPWGVGEQYF
TRBV29-1	TRBJ1-1	many	NA	TGCAGCGTGGGACGCGAGCTCGCTGAAGCTTTCTTT	CSVGRELAEAFF
TRBV27	TRBJ2-1	many	TRBD1	TGTGCCAGCAGTTTAGGGACAGGGGCGGCTCTTGAGCAGTTCTTC	CASSLGTGAALEQFF
TRBV12-3/TRBV12-4	TRBJ1-6	NA	TRBD1	TGTGCCAGCAGCTGGGGACAGGGGCATTCACCCCTCCACTTT	CASSWGQGHSPLHF
TRBV2	TRBJ1-1	NA	TRBD1	TGTGCCAGCAGTGTCCTACAGGGGGACCACACTGAAGCTTTCTTT	CASSVLQGDHTEAFF